These 14 T cell receptor beta chains came from one sample sequenced in a study of T cell clonotyping in hematopoietic cell transplantation. Here immunoSEQ multiplex PCR was the method, and the copy in TCRdb shows in-frame clones only, minus some. The sample holds 37,000 or so clones, over 75% seen once. The specimen was peripheral blood mononuclear cells. Receptors were obtained from a woman in her 40s in good health. Some clones in this sample may be carry-over from other donors' samples.

The chain employs TRBV6-6 and TRBJ1-3, with D hard to call. The length of the CDR3 is 15 residues. Deletions cut 5 bases from V and 1 base from J, with 12 bases between. Germline CDR1 is MNHNY and CDR2 is SVGAGI (reference sequence). The CDR3 region is CASSLHGRSGNTIYF. CDR3 in DNA: TGTGCCAGCAGTCTTCACGGACGGTCTGGAAACACCATATATTTT.

The chain employs TRBV11-2 and TRBJ2-7, with no clear D. Per germline, CDR1 SGHAT and CDR2 FQNNGV. The ends were cut back, 8 bases at V and 7 bases at J, with 15 bases in the middle. The length of the CDR3 is 12 residues. The CDR3 is CASGTLDLEQYF. The CDR3 region has the DNA TGTGCCAGCGGCACCCTCGACTTGGAGCAGTACTTC.

The gene calls are TRBV9 and TRBJ1-1; D is undetermined. The CDR3 consists of 14 residues. V lost 5 bases and J 3 bases, leaving 14 bases between the germline ends. CDR1 is SGDLS and CDR2 is YYNGEE in the germline V gene. CDR3 sequence (DNA): TGTGCCAGCAGTGAGAGGGTGTGGGACACTGAAGCTTTCTTT. This sequence encodes CASSERVWDTEAFF.

The rearrangement joins TRBV19 to TRBJ1-1; D call uncertain. This CDR3 spans 14 amino acids. The germline CDR1 and CDR2 sequences are LNHDA and SQIVND (reference sequence). Trimming pared 5 bases from V and 7 bases from J, leaving 17 bases between. CDR3 bases: TGTGCCAGTAGTCTCCGTCGGACTGTCGTTGAAGCTTTCTTT. Amino acids: CASSLRRTVVEAFF. The variable domain in full, completed from reference TRBV19 and TRBJ1-1, reads DGGITQSPKYLFRKEGQNVTLSCEQNLNHDAMYWYRQDPGQGLRLIYYSQIVNDFQKGDIAEGYSVSREKKESFPLTVTSAQKNPTAFYLCASSLRRTVVEAFFGQGTRLTVV.

The rearrangement links TRBV15 to TRBJ2-1; D unresolved. The CDR3 runs to 14 residues. Looked up from germline, CDR1 is LNHNV and CDR2 is YYDKDF (reference sequence). Trimming took off 0 bases at V and 2 bases at J, with 5 bases between the two ends. The CDR3 DNA follows: TGTGCCACCAGCAGAGAGCTAGCCTACAATGAGCAGTTCTTC. Protein sequence: CATSRELAYNEQFF.

The V and J genes are TRBV7-2 and TRBJ1-3; D gene ambiguous. The CDR3 extends over 16 amino acids. V was pared by 7 bases and J by 0 bases, with 16 bases between. The germline CDR1 and CDR2 sequences are SGHTA and FQGNSA. The CDR3 loop is CASTPSADLSGNTIYF. DNA for the CDR3: TGTGCCAGCACCCCCTCAGCAGATCTCTCTGGAAACACCATATATTTT.

V gene TRBV30 combines with J gene TRBJ1-4; no clear D. The CDR3 sequence is 13 residues long. The V end lost 2 bases, the J end lost 5 bases, and 9 bases lay between the germline ends. Germline V gene lookup returns CDR1 GTSNPN and CDR2 SVGIG (reference sequence). CDR3 amino acids: CAWSIGENEKLFF. The CDR3 nucleotides are TGTGCCTGGAGTATAGGAGAAAATGAAAAACTGTTTTTT.

This chain connects TRBV29-1 to TRBJ2-7; D is possibly TRBD1 or TRBD2 (5 bases each). Trimming stripped 7 bases from V and 2 bases from J, with 9 bases between. This CDR3 has 11 amino acids. From germline, CDR1 is SQVTM and CDR2 ANQGSEA. The CDR3 DNA reads as TGCAGCGCCCGGGACCCCTACGAGCAGTACTTC. As protein: CSARDPYEQYF.

Only one count was recorded for this clone. The J gene is TRBJ2-3, the V gene TRBV11-2, with D unresolved. CDR1 and CDR2 (germline): SGHAT, FQNNGV. V was trimmed by 0 bases and J by 6 bases, leaving 10 bases between them. The CDR3 has 14 amino acids. The CDR3 sequence is CASSLERDTDTQYF. CDR3 bases: TGTGCCAGCAGCTTAGAGAGAGATACGGATACGCAGTATTTT.

This clone was picked up one time. V usage is TRBV25-1 and J usage is TRBJ1-5; weak D call: TRBD1 (5 bases). CDR3 length equals 15 residues. Germline V gene sequence: CDR1 MGHDK, CDR2 SYGVNS. V was pared by 1 base and J by 4 bases, with 11 bases between. The CDR3 protein is CASSEFGGENQPQHF. CDR3 bases: TGTGCCAGCAGTGAATTCGGAGGGGAAAATCAGCCCCAGCATTTT.

The genes are TRBV6-5 and TRBJ2-7, with 8 bases aligning to TRBD1. Germline V gene lookup returns CDR1 MNHEY and CDR2 SVGAGI. There are 14 residues in the CDR3. V lost 5 bases and J lost 6; bases outside the gene matches: 9. CDR3 loop: CASSPGTGFGEQYF. Written as DNA, the CDR3 is TGTGCCAGCAGTCCCGGGACAGGTTTCGGCGAGCAGTACTTC.

The V and J genes are TRBV7-2 and TRBJ2-1; D is unresolved. Germline lookup yields CDR1 SGHTA and CDR2 FQGNSA. This CDR3 region has 15 residues. The V and J ends lost 2 bases and 3 bases respectively, with 11 bases between them. The CDR3 reads CASSLSWGNYNEQFF. The CDR3 DNA reads TGTGCCAGCAGCTTATCTTGGGGTAACTACAATGAGCAGTTCTTC.

The chain is built from TRBV6-1 and TRBJ1-5; D is ambiguous. The CDR3 is 14 residues long. The ends were cut back, 11 bases at V and 0 bases at J, with 14 bases in the middle. The germline CDR1 and CDR2 sequences are MNHNS and SASEGT. CDR3 residues: CAGSETLSNQPQHF. CDR3 DNA: TGTGCCGGATCGGAAACACTTAGCAATCAGCCCCAGCATTTT.

As regards this clone: Other DNA sequences in this specimen translate into the identical CDR3. The chain is built from TRBV30 and TRBJ2-3; D not certain. CDR1 is GTSNPN, CDR2 SVGIG, per germline (reference sequence). This CDR3 contains 12 residues. Trimming pared 3 bases from V and 0 bases from J, leaving 4 bases between. The CDR3 loop reads CAWSLSTDTQYF. CDR3 DNA sequence: TGTGCCTGGAGCTTAAGCACAGATACGCAGTATTTT.